The present entry profiles one T cell receptor (beta chain) with its context. Its target is not known. Unique molecular identifiers featured in each of the TCR beta cDNA libraries. MiXCR was run by TCRdb on the PCR reads, yielding one entry per CDR3 protein. The data hold more than 500,000 distinct CDR3 sequences, with around 31% observed a single time. These data originate in a study of post-analysis software for immune sequencing data. Notes on the study in general: When patients were compared with controls, five TRBV segments were more frequent, TRBV5-6, TRBV5-1 and TRBV20-1 among them. Multiple sclerosis patients showed significantly lower normalized Chao1 diversity than controls did.

V lost 6 bases and J 0 bases, leaving 12 bases between the germline ends. CDR3 length: 15 amino acids. Germline CDR1 and CDR2: MNHEY and SVGAGI. The source is a girl between 2 and 17 years old with multiple sclerosis. Sequenced input: blood. J is TRBJ1-5 and V is TRBV6-5; D is unresolved. The CDR3 loop is CASRLTGDSNQPQHF. The CDR3 DNA sequence: TGTGCCAGCAGACTGACTGGGGATAGCAATCAGCCCCAGCATTTT.